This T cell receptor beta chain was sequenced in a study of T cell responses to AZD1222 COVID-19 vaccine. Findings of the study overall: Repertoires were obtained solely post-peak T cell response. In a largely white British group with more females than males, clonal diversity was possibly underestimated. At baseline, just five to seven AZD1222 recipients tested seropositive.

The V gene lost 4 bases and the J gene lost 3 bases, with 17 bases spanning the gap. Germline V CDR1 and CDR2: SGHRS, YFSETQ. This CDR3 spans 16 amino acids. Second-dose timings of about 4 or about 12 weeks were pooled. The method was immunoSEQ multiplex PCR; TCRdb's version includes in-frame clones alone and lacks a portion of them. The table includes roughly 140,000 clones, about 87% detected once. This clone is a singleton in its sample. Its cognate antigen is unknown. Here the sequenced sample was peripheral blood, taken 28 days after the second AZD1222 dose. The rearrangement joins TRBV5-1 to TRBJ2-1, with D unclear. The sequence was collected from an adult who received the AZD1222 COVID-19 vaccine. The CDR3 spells CASSRELRVSYNEQFF. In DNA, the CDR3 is TGCGCCAGCAGCCGAGAGCTGCGAGTTAGCTACAATGAGCAGTTCTTC.